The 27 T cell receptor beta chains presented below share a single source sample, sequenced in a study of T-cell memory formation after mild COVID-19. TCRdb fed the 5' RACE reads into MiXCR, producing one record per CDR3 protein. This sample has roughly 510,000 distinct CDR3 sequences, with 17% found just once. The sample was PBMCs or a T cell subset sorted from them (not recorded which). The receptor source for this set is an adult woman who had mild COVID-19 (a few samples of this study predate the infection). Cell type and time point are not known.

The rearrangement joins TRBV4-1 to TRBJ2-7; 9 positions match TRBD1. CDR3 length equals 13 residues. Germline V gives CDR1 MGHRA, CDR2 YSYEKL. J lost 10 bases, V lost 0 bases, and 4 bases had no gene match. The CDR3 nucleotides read TGCGCCAGCAGCCAAGACGGACAGGGGTTTCAGTACTTC. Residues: CASSQDGQGFQYF.

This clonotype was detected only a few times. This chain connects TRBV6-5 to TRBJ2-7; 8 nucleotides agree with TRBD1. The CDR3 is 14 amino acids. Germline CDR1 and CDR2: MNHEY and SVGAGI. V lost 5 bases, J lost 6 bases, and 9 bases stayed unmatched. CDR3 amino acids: CASSKDRAGGEQYF. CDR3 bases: TGTGCCAGCAGTAAGGACAGGGCTGGTGGCGAGCAGTACTTC.

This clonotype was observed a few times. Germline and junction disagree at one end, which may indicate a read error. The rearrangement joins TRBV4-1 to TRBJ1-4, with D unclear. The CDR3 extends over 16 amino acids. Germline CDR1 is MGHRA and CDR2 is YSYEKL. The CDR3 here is CASSQVPVASKEKLFF. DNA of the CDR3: TGCGCCAGCAGCCAAGTTCCGGTTGCCTCTAAGGAAAAACTGTTTTTT.

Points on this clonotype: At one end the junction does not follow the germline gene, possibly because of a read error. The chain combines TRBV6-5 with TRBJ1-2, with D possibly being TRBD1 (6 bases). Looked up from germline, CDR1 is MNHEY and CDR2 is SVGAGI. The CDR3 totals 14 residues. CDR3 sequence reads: CASSPPGQLNRELF. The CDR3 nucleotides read TGTGCCAGCAGTCCCCCCGGACAGCTAAACCGAGAACTCTTC.

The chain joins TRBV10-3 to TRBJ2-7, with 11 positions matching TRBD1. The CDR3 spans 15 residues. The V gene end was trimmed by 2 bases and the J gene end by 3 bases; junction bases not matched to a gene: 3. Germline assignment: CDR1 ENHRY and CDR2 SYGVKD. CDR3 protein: CAISEPDRGLYEQYF. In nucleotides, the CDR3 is TGTGCCATCAGTGAGCCGGACAGGGGGCTCTACGAGCAGTACTTC.

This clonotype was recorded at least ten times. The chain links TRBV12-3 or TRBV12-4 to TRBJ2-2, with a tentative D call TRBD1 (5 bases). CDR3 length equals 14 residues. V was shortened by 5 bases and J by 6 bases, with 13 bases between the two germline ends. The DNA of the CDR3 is TGTGCCAGCAGTATTACAGGCGCGGCCGGGGAGCTGTTTTTT. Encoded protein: CASSITGAAGELFF.

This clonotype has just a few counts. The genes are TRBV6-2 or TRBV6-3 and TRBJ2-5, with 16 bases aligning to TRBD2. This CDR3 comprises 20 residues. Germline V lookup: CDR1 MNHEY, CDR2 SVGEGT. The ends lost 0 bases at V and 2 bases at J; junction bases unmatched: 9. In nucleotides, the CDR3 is TGTGCCAGCAGTTACTCCCTCGGGACTAGCGGGAGGGCCTCTCAAGAGACCCAGTACTTC. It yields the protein CASSYSLGTSGRASQETQYF.

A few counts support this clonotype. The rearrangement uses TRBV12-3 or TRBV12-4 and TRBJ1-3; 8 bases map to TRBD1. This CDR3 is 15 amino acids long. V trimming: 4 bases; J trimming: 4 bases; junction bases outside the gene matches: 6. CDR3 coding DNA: TGTGCCAGCAGTTCCAGGGGGCAGCTGGGAAACACCATATATTTT. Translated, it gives CASSSRGQLGNTIYF.

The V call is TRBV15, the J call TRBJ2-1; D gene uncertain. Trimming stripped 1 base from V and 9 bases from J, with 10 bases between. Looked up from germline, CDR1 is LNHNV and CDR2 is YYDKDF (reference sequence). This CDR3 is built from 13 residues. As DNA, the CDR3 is TGTGCCACCAGCAGAGCCACGTCGAGTGAGCAGTTCTTC. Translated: CATSRATSSEQFF.

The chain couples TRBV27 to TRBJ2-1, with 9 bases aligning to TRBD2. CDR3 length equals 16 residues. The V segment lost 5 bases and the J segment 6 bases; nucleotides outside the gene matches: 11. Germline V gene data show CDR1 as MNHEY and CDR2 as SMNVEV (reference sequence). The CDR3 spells CASSPIPGLAVNEQFF. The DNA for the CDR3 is TGTGCCAGCAGTCCGATACCGGGACTAGCCGTCAATGAGCAGTTCTTC.

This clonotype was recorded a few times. The CDR3 bases are TGCAGTGCTAGAGATCGCGCGGGAGAGCCAGATACGCAGTATTTT. Its protein product is CSARDRAGEPDTQYF. This sequence joins TRBV20-1 and TRBJ2-3, with 7 positions matching TRBD2. The CDR3 sequence is 15 residues long. CDR1 and CDR2 from the germline V gene are DFQATT and SNEGSKA (reference sequence). V was pared by 0 bases and J by 4 bases, with 7 bases of the junction left unmatched.

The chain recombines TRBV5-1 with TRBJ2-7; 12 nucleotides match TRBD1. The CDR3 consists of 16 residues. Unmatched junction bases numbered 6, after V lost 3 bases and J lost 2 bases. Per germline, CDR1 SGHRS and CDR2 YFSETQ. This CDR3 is CASSSSGTGGTYEQYF. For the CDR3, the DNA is TGCGCCAGCAGCTCTTCCGGGACAGGGGGCACCTACGAGCAGTACTTC.

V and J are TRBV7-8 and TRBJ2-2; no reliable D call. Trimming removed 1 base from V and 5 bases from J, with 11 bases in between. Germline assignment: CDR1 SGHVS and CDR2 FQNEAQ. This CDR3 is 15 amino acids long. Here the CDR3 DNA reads TGTGCCAGCAGCTTAGTCCAAATTCGGACCGGGGAGCTGTTTTTT. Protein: CASSLVQIRTGELFF.

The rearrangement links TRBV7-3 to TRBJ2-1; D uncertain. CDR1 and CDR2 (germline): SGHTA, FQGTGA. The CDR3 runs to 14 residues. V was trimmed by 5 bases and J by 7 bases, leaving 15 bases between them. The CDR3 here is CASSAPSFGNEQFF. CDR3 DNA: TGTGCCAGCAGCGCCCCTAGTTTCGGAAATGAGCAGTTCTTC.

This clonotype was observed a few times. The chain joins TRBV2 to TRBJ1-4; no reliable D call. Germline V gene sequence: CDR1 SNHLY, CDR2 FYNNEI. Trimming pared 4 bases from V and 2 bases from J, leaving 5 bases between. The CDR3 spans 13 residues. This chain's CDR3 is CASSAGTNEKLFF. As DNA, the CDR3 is TGTGCCAGCAGTGCGGGTACTAATGAAAAACTGTTTTTT.

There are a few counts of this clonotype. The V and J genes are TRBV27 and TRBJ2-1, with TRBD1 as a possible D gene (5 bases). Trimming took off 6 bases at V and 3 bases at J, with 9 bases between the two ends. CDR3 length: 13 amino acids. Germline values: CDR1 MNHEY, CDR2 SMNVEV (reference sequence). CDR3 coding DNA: TGTGCCAGCAGGGGGCTCGGCTACAATGAGCAGTTCTTC. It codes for CASRGLGYNEQFF.

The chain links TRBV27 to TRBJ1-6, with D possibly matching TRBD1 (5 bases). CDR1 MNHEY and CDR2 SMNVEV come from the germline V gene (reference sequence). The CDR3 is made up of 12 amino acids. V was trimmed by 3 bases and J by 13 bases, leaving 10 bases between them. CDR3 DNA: TGTGCCAGCAGTTTCCCCAGGGAGCCCCTCCACTTT. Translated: CASSFPREPLHF.

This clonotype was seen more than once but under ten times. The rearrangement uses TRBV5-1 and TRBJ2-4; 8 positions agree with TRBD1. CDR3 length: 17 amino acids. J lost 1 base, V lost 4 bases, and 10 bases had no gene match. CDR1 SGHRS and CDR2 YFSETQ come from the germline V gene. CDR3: CASSTGQGSIAKNIQYF. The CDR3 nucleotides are TGCGCCAGCAGCACCGGACAGGGTAGCATCGCCAAAAACATTCAGTACTTC.

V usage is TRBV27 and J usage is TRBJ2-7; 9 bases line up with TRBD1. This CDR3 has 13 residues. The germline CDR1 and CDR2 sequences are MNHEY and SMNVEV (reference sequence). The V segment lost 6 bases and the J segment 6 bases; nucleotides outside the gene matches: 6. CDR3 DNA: TGTGCCAGCAGCCATACAGGGGGCCGCGAGCAGTACTTC. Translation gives CASSHTGGREQYF.

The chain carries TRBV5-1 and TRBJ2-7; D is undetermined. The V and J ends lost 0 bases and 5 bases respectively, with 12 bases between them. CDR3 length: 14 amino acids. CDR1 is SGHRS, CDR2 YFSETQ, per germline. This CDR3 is CASSLGEAPHEQYF. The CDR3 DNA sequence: TGCGCCAGCAGCTTGGGCGAGGCTCCCCACGAGCAGTACTTC.

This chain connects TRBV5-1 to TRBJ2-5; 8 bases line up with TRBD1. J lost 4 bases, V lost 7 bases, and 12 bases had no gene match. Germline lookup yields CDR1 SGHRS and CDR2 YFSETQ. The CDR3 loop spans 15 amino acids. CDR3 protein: CASGSLGQGGETQYF. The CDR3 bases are TGCGCCAGCGGGTCATTAGGACAGGGCGGAGAGACCCAGTACTTC.

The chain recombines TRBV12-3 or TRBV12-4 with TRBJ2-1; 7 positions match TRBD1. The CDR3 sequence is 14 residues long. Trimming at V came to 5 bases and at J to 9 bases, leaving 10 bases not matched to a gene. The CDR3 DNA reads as TGTGCCAGCAGTCCCGGGACAGTCTCGGGTGAGCAGTTCTTC. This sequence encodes CASSPGTVSGEQFF.

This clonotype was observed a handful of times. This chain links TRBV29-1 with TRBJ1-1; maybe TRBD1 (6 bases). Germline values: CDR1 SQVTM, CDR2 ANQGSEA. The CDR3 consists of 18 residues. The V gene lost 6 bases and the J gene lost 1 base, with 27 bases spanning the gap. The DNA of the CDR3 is TGCAGCGTCTTCCCCCTACAATTGAGACAGGCCGGGAACACTGAAGCTTTCTTT. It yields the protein CSVFPLQLRQAGNTEAFF.

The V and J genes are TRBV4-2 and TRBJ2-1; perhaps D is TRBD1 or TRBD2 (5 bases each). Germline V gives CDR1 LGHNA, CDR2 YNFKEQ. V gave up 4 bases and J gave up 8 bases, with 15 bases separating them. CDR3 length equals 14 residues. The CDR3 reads CASSPEGRSDEQFF. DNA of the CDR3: TGTGCCAGCAGCCCAGAGGGGCGTTCGGATGAGCAGTTCTTC.

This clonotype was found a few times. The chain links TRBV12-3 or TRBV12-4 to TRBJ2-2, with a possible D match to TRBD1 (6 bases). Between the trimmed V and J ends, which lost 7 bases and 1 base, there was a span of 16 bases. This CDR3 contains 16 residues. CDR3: CASTWNGQRNTGELFF. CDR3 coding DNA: TGTGCCAGCACTTGGAACGGACAGAGGAACACCGGGGAGCTGTTTTTT.

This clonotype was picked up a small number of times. CDR3 residues: CASSAGQGWDEQYF. The CDR3 nucleotides read TGTGCCAGCAGCGCAGGACAGGGCTGGGACGAGCAGTACTTC. The chain recombines TRBV9 with TRBJ2-7; 8 positions match TRBD1. Germline V gene sequence: CDR1 SGDLS, CDR2 YYNGEE. The CDR3 has 14 amino acids. The V and J ends lost 3 bases and 5 bases, in that order; junction bases with no gene match: 7.

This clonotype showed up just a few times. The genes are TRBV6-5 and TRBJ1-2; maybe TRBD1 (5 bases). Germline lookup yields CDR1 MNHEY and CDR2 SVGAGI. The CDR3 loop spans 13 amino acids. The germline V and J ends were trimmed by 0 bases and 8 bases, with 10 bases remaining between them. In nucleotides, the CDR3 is TGTGCCAGCAGTTACTCGGCAGGGAGAGGCTACACCTTC. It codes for CASSYSAGRGYTF.